The rows below give T cell receptor beta chains drawn from one sample of a study of OX40 agonist ivuxolimab in advanced cancers. The assay was immunoSEQ multiplex PCR, and TCRdb's table has in-frame clones only and misses some. The table lists 50,000 to 70,000 clones, about 89% of them singletons. Sequencing used CD4+ or CD8+ T cells sorted from blood, obtained in a trial of the OX40 agonist ivuxolimab. These receptors all stem from an adult with an advanced solid tumor such as melanoma, head and neck, liver or kidney cancer. CDR3s include the opening cysteine and the closing phenylalanine or tryptophan. Each record gives: J gene, clone size, V gene, D gene, CDR3 DNA, CDR3 protein. D genes are given only for firm matches. A row's size may be missing; if present it is once, few, many or a size class.

j_call: TRBJ2-7
clone_size: once
v_call: TRBV6-1
d_call: NA
cdr3_nt: TGTGCCAGCACGTCGACCTACGAGCAGTACTTC
cdr3_aa: CASTSTYEQYF

j_call: TRBJ1-5
clone_size: NA
v_call: TRBV19
d_call: NA
cdr3_nt: TGTGCCAGTAGCAACAGGGACCGAGGGAGCAATCAGCCCCAGCATTTT
cdr3_aa: CASSNRDRGSNQPQHF

j_call: TRBJ1-1
clone_size: NA
v_call: TRBV5-4
d_call: NA
cdr3_nt: TGTGCCAGCAGCTTGGGCGGGCTAAAGGAGAAAGCTTTCTTT
cdr3_aa: CASSLGGLKEKAFF

j_call: TRBJ1-5
clone_size: NA
v_call: TRBV6-5
d_call: NA
cdr3_nt: TGTGCCAGCAGAAGGGATAGCAATCAGCCCCAGCATTTT
cdr3_aa: CASRRDSNQPQHF

j_call: TRBJ1-2
clone_size: NA
v_call: TRBV30
d_call: TRBD1
cdr3_nt: TGTGCCTGGGCCAGGGGGCTGGGGGGCTACACCTTC
cdr3_aa: CAWARGLGGYTF

j_call: TRBJ1-5
clone_size: NA
v_call: TRBV5-6
d_call: NA
cdr3_nt: TGTGCCAGCAGCATAGGGACGGTCAATCAGCCCCAGCATTTT
cdr3_aa: CASSIGTVNQPQHF

j_call: TRBJ1-5
clone_size: NA
v_call: TRBV30
d_call: NA
cdr3_nt: TGTGCCTGGAGTGTCCAGGGGAATCAGCCCCAGCATTTT
cdr3_aa: CAWSVQGNQPQHF

j_call: TRBJ1-1
clone_size: NA
v_call: TRBV5-1
d_call: NA
cdr3_nt: TGCGCCAGCAGCTTGTACGGGATCTTCAAAGAAGCTTTCTTT
cdr3_aa: CASSLYGIFKEAFF

j_call: TRBJ2-7
clone_size: NA
v_call: TRBV30
d_call: NA
cdr3_nt: TGTGCCTGGAGTCGAAGGTTCGAGCAGTACTTC
cdr3_aa: CAWSRRFEQYF

j_call: TRBJ2-7
clone_size: NA
v_call: TRBV6-1
d_call: TRBD1
cdr3_nt: TGTGCCAGCAGTGGCCGGGACAGGGGACTCTACGAGCAGTACTTC
cdr3_aa: CASSGRDRGLYEQYF

j_call: TRBJ2-5
clone_size: NA
v_call: TRBV7-2
d_call: TRBD1
cdr3_nt: TGTGCCAGCAGCCGACCGGGACAGCAAGAGACCCAGTACTTC
cdr3_aa: CASSRPGQQETQYF

j_call: TRBJ2-1
clone_size: NA
v_call: TRBV20-1
d_call: NA
cdr3_nt: TGCAGTGCTAGAGACCACAATGAGCAGTTCTTC
cdr3_aa: CSARDHNEQFF

j_call: TRBJ2-5
clone_size: few
v_call: TRBV11-1
d_call: NA
cdr3_nt: TGTGCCAGCAGCCCACGGGGAGAGACCCAGTACTTC
cdr3_aa: CASSPRGETQYF

j_call: TRBJ2-3
clone_size: NA
v_call: TRBV5-6
d_call: NA
cdr3_nt: TGTGCCAGCAGCTTTCAAACCACGAACACAGATACGCAGTATTTT
cdr3_aa: CASSFQTTNTDTQYF

j_call: TRBJ2-7
clone_size: NA
v_call: TRBV28
d_call: NA
cdr3_nt: TGTGCCAGCAGTTTACCGGGGGGCCCCTACGAGCAGTACTTC
cdr3_aa: CASSLPGGPYEQYF

j_call: TRBJ2-3
clone_size: NA
v_call: TRBV28
d_call: NA
cdr3_nt: TGTGCCAGCATCCCACAGGGGAGGACAGATACGCAGTATTTT
cdr3_aa: CASIPQGRTDTQYF

j_call: TRBJ2-3
clone_size: NA
v_call: TRBV14
d_call: NA
cdr3_nt: TGTGCCAGCAGCCCTCGGGCAGATACGCAGTATTTT
cdr3_aa: CASSPRADTQYF

j_call: TRBJ2-1
clone_size: NA
v_call: TRBV7-9
d_call: TRBD2
cdr3_nt: TGTGCCAGCAGCTTAGTGGGATATGGGGGGAGGGCGGCCAATGAGCAGTTCTTC
cdr3_aa: CASSLVGYGGRAANEQFF

j_call: TRBJ1-1
clone_size: NA
v_call: TRBV5-1
d_call: NA
cdr3_nt: TGCGCCAGCAGCTTAGAAGGGACCACTGAAGCTTTCTTT
cdr3_aa: CASSLEGTTEAFF

j_call: TRBJ2-1
clone_size: once
v_call: TRBV29-1
d_call: NA
cdr3_nt: TGCAGCGGTGGGGGGAGACACAATGAGCAGTTCTTC
cdr3_aa: CSGGGRHNEQFF

j_call: TRBJ2-2
clone_size: NA
v_call: TRBV4-1
d_call: NA
cdr3_nt: TGCGCCAGCAGCCGCAGAAGGGAAGGGGACACCGGGGAGCTGTTTTTT
cdr3_aa: CASSRRREGDTGELFF

j_call: TRBJ2-1
clone_size: NA
v_call: TRBV29-1
d_call: NA
cdr3_nt: TGCAGCGGAGCAGGACCCTCGTACAATGAGCAGTTCTTC
cdr3_aa: CSGAGPSYNEQFF

j_call: TRBJ1-1
clone_size: NA
v_call: TRBV6-5
d_call: NA
cdr3_nt: TGTGCCAGCAGTTACGCAAATGAAGCTTTCTTT
cdr3_aa: CASSYANEAFF

j_call: TRBJ1-5
clone_size: NA
v_call: TRBV18
d_call: NA
cdr3_nt: TGTGCCAGCTCACCACAGGGAGGGAGCAATCAGCCCCAGCATTTT
cdr3_aa: CASSPQGGSNQPQHF

j_call: TRBJ2-3
clone_size: NA
v_call: TRBV5-4
d_call: NA
cdr3_nt: TGTGCCAGCAGCTTAGACACAGATACGCAGTATTTT
cdr3_aa: CASSLDTDTQYF

j_call: TRBJ2-5
clone_size: NA
v_call: TRBV7-6
d_call: NA
cdr3_nt: TGTGCCAGCAGCTTAGCGCGGAGGGGGGAGACCCAGTACTTC
cdr3_aa: CASSLARRGETQYF

j_call: TRBJ2-1
clone_size: NA
v_call: TRBV18
d_call: NA
cdr3_nt: TGTGCCAGCTCAATAAACCAGCAATTTAACAATGAGCAGTTCTTC
cdr3_aa: CASSINQQFNNEQFF

j_call: TRBJ1-1
clone_size: NA
v_call: TRBV2
d_call: NA
cdr3_nt: TGTGCCAGCAGTGAAGCGATCACACCGTGGTATGAAGCTTTCTTT
cdr3_aa: CASSEAITPWYEAFF

j_call: TRBJ1-2
clone_size: NA
v_call: TRBV4-1
d_call: TRBD1
cdr3_nt: TGCGCCAGCAGCCAAGTGAACAGGGGGAAAGGCTACACCTTC
cdr3_aa: CASSQVNRGKGYTF